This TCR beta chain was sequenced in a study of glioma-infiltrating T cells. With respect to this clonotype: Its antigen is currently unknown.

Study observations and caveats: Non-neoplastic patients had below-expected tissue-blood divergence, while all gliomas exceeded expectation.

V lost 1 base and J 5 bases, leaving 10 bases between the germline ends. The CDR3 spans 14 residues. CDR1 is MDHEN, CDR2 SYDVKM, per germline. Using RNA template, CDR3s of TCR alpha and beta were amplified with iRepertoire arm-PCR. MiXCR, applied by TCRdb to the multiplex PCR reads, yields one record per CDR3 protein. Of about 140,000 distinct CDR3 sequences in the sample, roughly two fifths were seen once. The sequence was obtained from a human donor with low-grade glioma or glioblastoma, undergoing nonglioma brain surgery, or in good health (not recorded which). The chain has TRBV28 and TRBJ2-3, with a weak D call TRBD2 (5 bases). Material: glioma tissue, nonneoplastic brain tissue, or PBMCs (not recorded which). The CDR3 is CASSLSGRGDTQYF. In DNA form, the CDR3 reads TGTGCCAGCAGTTTATCGGGAAGAGGAGATACGCAGTATTTT. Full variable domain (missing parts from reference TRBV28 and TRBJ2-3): DVKVTQSSRYLVKRTGEKVFLECVQDMDHENMFWYRQDPGLGLRLIYFSYDVKMKEKGDIPEGYSVSREKKERFSLILESASTNQTSMYLCASSLSGRGDTQYFGPGTRLTVL.